The 18 T cell receptor beta chains in this list originate from one sample, sequenced in a study of CD8+ T cells in alopecia areata. Extracted RNA was reverse transcribed into cDNA, the sequencing template. TCRdb's table, derived via immunoSEQ multiplex PCR, lists solely in-frame clones and lacks some. The sample has about 110,000 clones; almost 60% are singletons. The sequenced sample was CD8+ T cells sorted from blood. The receptors shown here come from a human donor in good health.

The chain recombines TRBV10-2 with TRBJ2-2, with a tentative D call TRBD2 (5 bases). This CDR3 region has 15 residues. V was pared by 5 bases and J by 2 bases, with 12 bases between. Germline CDR1 is WSHSY and CDR2 is SAAADI. CDR3 nucleotide sequence: TGCGCCAGCAGTCCCCCTGCGGGTAACACCGGGGAGCTGTTTTTT. This translates into CASSPPAGNTGELFF.

The V call is TRBV6-1, the J call TRBJ1-2; no definite D call. This CDR3 is 9 amino acids long. Per germline, CDR1 MNHNS and CDR2 SASEGT. V lost 10 bases, J lost 4 bases, and 4 bases lay in between. CDR3 in DNA: TGTGCCACAATCTATGGCTACACCTTC. Its protein product is CATIYGYTF.

This chain uses TRBV25-1 with TRBJ2-1, with 9 bases fitting TRBD2. The junction had 6 bases not matched to a gene; V was cut back by 0 bases and J by 9 bases. This CDR3 region has 15 residues. Germline CDR1 is MGHDK and CDR2 is SYGVNS. The CDR3 loop is CASSEYGVAGVEQFF. The CDR3 bases are TGTGCCAGCAGTGAATATGGGGTAGCGGGGGTTGAGCAGTTCTTC.

V and J are TRBV5-8 and TRBJ2-5; no firm D call. There are 14 residues in the CDR3. Germline CDR1 and CDR2: SGHTS and YDEGEE. Trimming took off 0 bases at V and 5 bases at J, with 11 bases between the two ends. CDR3 protein: CASSLGVGKETQYF. DNA of the CDR3: TGTGCCAGCAGCTTGGGCGTAGGGAAGGAGACCCAGTACTTC.

The chain joins TRBV11-2 to TRBJ2-7; D is uncertain. V was cut by 1 base and J by 2 bases, with 9 bases left in between. Germline CDR1 and CDR2: SGHAT and FQNNGV. The CDR3 contains 14 residues. The CDR3 loop reads CASSLVTHTYEQYF. Here the CDR3 DNA reads TGTGCCAGCAGCTTAGTAACCCATACCTACGAGCAGTACTTC.

This chain connects TRBV15 to TRBJ2-2; D is possibly TRBD1 (6 bases). Germline loops: CDR1 LNHNV, CDR2 YYDKDF (reference sequence). This CDR3 is built from 17 residues. Trimming removed 1 base from V and 0 bases from J, with 12 bases in between. CDR3 DNA sequence: TGTGCCACCAGCAGAGTTCAGGGGTTAACGAACACCGGGGAGCTGTTTTTT. Its protein product is CATSRVQGLTNTGELFF.

The chain is built from TRBV7-6 and TRBJ1-1; TRBD1 is a possible D gene (6 bases). V was pared by 3 bases and J by 1 base, with 6 bases between. The germline CDR1 and CDR2 sequences are SGHVS and FNYEAQ. The CDR3 is 13 residues long. The CDR3 region is CASSLTGNTEAFF. The CDR3 region has the DNA TGTGCCAGCAGCTTGACAGGGAACACTGAAGCTTTCTTT.

V and J are TRBV7-9 and TRBJ2-2; 7 bases map to TRBD1. From germline, CDR1 is SEHNR and CDR2 FQNEAQ (reference sequence). J lost 2 bases, V lost 5 bases, and 8 bases had no gene match. The CDR3 loop spans 16 amino acids. The CDR3: CASSPRDRDNTGELFF. The CDR3 DNA reads as TGTGCCAGCAGCCCCAGAGACAGGGATAACACCGGGGAGCTGTTTTTT.

The V and J genes are TRBV15 and TRBJ1-2, with D possibly being TRBD1 (5 bases). The CDR3 contains 14 residues. The germline gives CDR1 LNHNV, CDR2 YYDKDF (reference sequence). Trimming cost V 0 bases and J 6 bases, with 11 bases left between them. The CDR3 coding sequence is TGTGCCACCAGCAGAGATCGGGGGACGGATGGCTACACCTTC. This codes for CATSRDRGTDGYTF.

V is TRBV2 and J is TRBJ2-1, with TRBD2 identical over 12 bases. The CDR3 has 15 residues. Germline trimming cut 6 bases from V and 7 bases from J; bases unmatched to any gene: 7. In germline, CDR1 is SNHLY, CDR2 FYNNEI. The CDR3: CASRLAGGPGNEQFF. Here the CDR3 DNA reads TGTGCCAGCAGGCTAGCGGGGGGGCCGGGAAATGAGCAGTTCTTC.

The chain combines TRBV29-1 with TRBJ2-1, with D maybe TRBD2 (5 bases). V was pared by 7 bases and J by 3 bases, with 7 bases between. This CDR3 spans 11 amino acids. Germline V gene lookup returns CDR1 SQVTM and CDR2 ANQGSEA. The CDR3 sequence: CSAGFYNEQFF. The CDR3 DNA reads as TGCAGCGCGGGATTCTACAATGAGCAGTTCTTC.

This clone has a handful of counts. J is TRBJ1-1 and V is TRBV6-1; the D is unclear. V was pared by 5 bases and J by 0 bases, with 4 bases between. Germline V gene sequence: CDR1 MNHNS, CDR2 SASEGT. The CDR3 length is 12 residues. CDR3 protein: CASSLLNTEAFF. CDR3 sequence (DNA): TGTGCCAGCAGTCTGTTGAACACTGAAGCTTTCTTT.

This chain links TRBV7-2 with TRBJ1-1, with D unclear. Germline assignment: CDR1 SGHTA and CDR2 FQGNSA. This CDR3 region has 13 residues. V lost 3 bases and J 4 bases, leaving 9 bases between the germline ends. CDR3 in DNA: TGTGCCAGCAGCTTCACCGATGCCACTGAAGCTTTCTTT. It is translated as CASSFTDATEAFF.

The CDR3 DNA reads as TGTGCCAGCAGCCGCTCAGGACAGGCGAACACTGAAGCTTTCTTT. Residues: CASSRSGQANTEAFF. This chain joins TRBV7-9 and TRBJ1-1; 7 nucleotides match TRBD1. The germline V gene encodes CDR1 SEHNR and CDR2 FQNEAQ (reference sequence). The trim removed 5 bases at V and 1 base at J, leaving 7 bases unmatched. CDR3 length: 15 residues.

The chain has TRBV2 and TRBJ1-1; D ambiguous. Germline V lookup: CDR1 SNHLY, CDR2 FYNNEI. Trimming removed 2 bases at V and 8 bases at J, with 3 bases between. This CDR3 is built from 10 residues. As DNA, the CDR3 is TGTGCCAGCAGTGAATCGGAAGCTTTCTTT. It translates to CASSESEAFF.

The gene calls are TRBV13 and TRBJ2-7; 8 nucleotides agree with TRBD1. Germline lookup yields CDR1 PRHDT and CDR2 FYEKMQ (reference sequence). The length of the CDR3 is 14 residues. J lost 6 bases, V lost 4 bases, and 8 bases had no gene match. CDR3 in amino acids: CASSWDRISGEQYF. CDR3 DNA sequence: TGTGCCAGCAGCTGGGACAGGATCTCGGGCGAGCAGTACTTC.

On this clone: Other DNA sequences within the sample encode an identical CDR3. This sequence joins TRBV6-1 and TRBJ2-7, with D possibly called TRBD1 or TRBD2 (9 bases each). Per the germline V gene, CDR1 is MNHNS and CDR2 is SASEGT. The CDR3 has 16 residues. Trimming shortened V by 3 bases and J by 1 base, and 16 bases separated the two germline ends. CDR3 amino acids: CASSESSGTGSYEQYF. The CDR3 DNA is TGTGCCAGCAGTGAGTCTAGCGGGACAGGGTCCTACGAGCAGTACTTC.

V gene TRBV29-1 combines with J gene TRBJ2-7; 7 bases line up with TRBD1. With V trimmed by 6 bases and J by 2 bases, 13 bases remained unmatched. Germline V lookup: CDR1 SQVTM, CDR2 ANQGSEA. The CDR3 is 15 residues long. The CDR3 coding sequence is TGCAGCGTGTCGGGACAGCTGGGAGAAGCCTACGAGCAGTACTTC. Its protein product is CSVSGQLGEAYEQYF.